The source of this T cell receptor (beta chain) is a study of T cell clonality in common variable immunodeficiency. The CDR3 is 14 amino acids. V lost 4 bases to trimming and J lost 1 base; unmatched junction nucleotides: 3. The germline gives CDR1 SEHNR, CDR2 FQNEAQ (reference sequence). Assay: immunoSEQ multiplex PCR; the TCRdb copy retains only in-frame clones and omits some. The table lists about 35,000 clones, with no singletons. This clone was counted at least ten times. What it binds is unknown. The read terminates 3 residues before the CDR3 end, so the remaining end is supplied by the germline J gene. The study, taken as a whole, reports: In common variable immunodeficiency, TCR beta chains reportedly carried fewer deletions and N-nucleotide insertions.

The gene calls are TRBV7-9 and TRBJ1-1, with 7 positions matching TRBD1. The sequenced material came from peripheral blood mononuclear cells. This TCR derives from a person aged 18 to 75 in good health. The CDR3 protein is CASSSGQTNTEAFF. CDR3 DNA (partial): TGTGCCAGCAGCTCGGGACAGACGAACACTGAA.